This TCR beta chain was recovered during a study of T cell responses to AZD1222 COVID-19 vaccine. Notes on this clone: No antigen is known for it.

Study findings and constraints: When two AZD1222 doses had been given, Spike-specific TCR breadth and depth rose. Most donors were white British, females outnumbered males, and clonal diversity was possibly underestimated.

Combined were second doses at about 4 or about 12 weeks. Germline assignment: CDR1 MNHEY and CDR2 SMNVEV (reference sequence). The CDR3 length is 17 residues. After removal of 6 bases from V and 0 bases from J, the junction contained 10 bases not matched to a gene. Profiled with immunoSEQ multiplex PCR; TCRdb holds only in-frame clones, not every one. Here the sample spans around 120,000 clones, 85% to 90% being singletons. V usage is TRBV27 and J usage is TRBJ2-7, with TRBD1 matching 11 bases. The sample here was peripheral blood, taken 28 days after the second AZD1222 dose. This clonotype was sampled from an adult who received the AZD1222 COVID-19 vaccine. In nucleotides, the CDR3 is TGTGCCAGCAGCCGCACGCGGGACAGGGGGAACTCCTACGAGCAGTACTTC. It encodes CASSRTRDRGNSYEQYF.